The sequence of this TCR beta chain was determined in a study of blood T cell repertoires in COVID-19. Clones were sequenced by immunoSEQ multiplex PCR, and TCRdb holds only the in-frame ones, with some missing. The sample holds 70,000 or so clones; about nine tenths are singletons and the top ten take approximately 6.8%. Material for sequencing was peripheral blood. The TCR sequence derives from a woman older than 75 with active COVID-19.

Here the CDR3 DNA reads TGTGCCAGCAGCCAAGATAGCGGGAACTCCTACAATGAGCAGTTCTTC. As protein: CASSQDSGNSYNEQFF. The chain carries TRBV4-2 and TRBJ2-1; TRBD2 aligns across 8 bases. Germline lookup yields CDR1 LGHNA and CDR2 YNFKEQ. The CDR3 contains 16 residues. V was pared by 0 bases and J by 0 bases, with 1 base of the junction left unmatched.